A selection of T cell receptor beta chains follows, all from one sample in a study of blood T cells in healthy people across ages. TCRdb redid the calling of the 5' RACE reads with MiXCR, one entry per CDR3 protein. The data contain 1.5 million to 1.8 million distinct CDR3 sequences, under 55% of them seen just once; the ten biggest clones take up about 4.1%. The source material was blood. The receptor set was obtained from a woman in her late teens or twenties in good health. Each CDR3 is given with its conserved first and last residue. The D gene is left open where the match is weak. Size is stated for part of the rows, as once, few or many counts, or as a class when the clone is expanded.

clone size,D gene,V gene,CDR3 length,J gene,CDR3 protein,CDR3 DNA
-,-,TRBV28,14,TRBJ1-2,CASRQPQGYYGYTF,TGTGCCAGCAGACAACCTCAGGGGTACTATGGCTACACCTTC
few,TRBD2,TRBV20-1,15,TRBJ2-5,CSASRTSGTQETQYF,TGCAGTGCTAGCCGGACTAGCGGAACCCAAGAGACCCAGTACTTC
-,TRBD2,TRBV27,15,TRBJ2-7,CASSRQRGGNNEQYF,TGTGCCAGCAGCCGTCAGCGGGGGGGTAACAATGAGCAGTACTTC
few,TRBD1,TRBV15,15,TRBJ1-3,CATSRPGTGGNTIYF,TGTGCCACCAGCAGGCCTGGGACAGGGGGAAACACCATATATTTT
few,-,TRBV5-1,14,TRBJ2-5,CASSLSTSEETQYF,TGCGCCAGCAGCTTGAGTACCTCAGAAGAGACCCAGTACTTC
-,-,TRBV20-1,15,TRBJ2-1,CSARRGTSTYNEQFF,TGCAGTGCTAGGAGAGGCACTTCTACCTACAATGAGCAGTTCTTC
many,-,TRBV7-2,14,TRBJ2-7,CASSAQQPPYEQYF,TGTGCCAGCAGCGCCCAGCAGCCCCCCTACGAGCAGTACTTC
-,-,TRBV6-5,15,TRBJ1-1,CASSPTGLGVTEAFF,TGTGCCAGCAGTCCCACCGGGTTAGGGGTCACTGAAGCTTTCTTT
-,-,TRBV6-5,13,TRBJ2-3,CASIQNPGTTQYF,TGTGCCAGCATTCAAAACCCTGGGACTACGCAGTATTTT
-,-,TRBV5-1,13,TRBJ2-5,CASSWQHQETQYF,TGCGCCAGCAGCTGGCAGCACCAAGAGACCCAGTACTTC
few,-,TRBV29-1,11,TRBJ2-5,CSVPIGETQYF,TGCAGCGTTCCAATAGGGGAGACCCAGTACTTC
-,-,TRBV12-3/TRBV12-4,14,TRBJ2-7,CASSPRTRGYEQYF,TGTGCCAGCAGTCCCCGGACCCGGGGGTACGAGCAGTACTTC
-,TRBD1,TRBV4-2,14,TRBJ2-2,CASSWTGNTGELFF,TGTGCCAGCAGTTGGACAGGGAACACCGGGGAGCTGTTTTTT
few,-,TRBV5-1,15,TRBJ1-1,CASSLGVRGFTEAFF,TGCGCCAGCAGCCTGGGAGTTAGAGGGTTCACTGAAGCTTTCTTT
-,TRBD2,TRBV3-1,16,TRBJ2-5,CASRPGLAGMQETQYF,TGTGCCAGCAGACCCGGACTAGCGGGGATGCAAGAGACCCAGTACTTC
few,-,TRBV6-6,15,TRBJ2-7,CASIPGQTSSYEQYF,TGTGCCAGCATACCCGGACAAACGAGCTCCTACGAGCAGTACTTC
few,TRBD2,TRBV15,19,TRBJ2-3,CATSSPRAGGNPSTDTQYF,TGTGCCACCAGCTCCCCTAGGGCGGGGGGAAATCCTAGCACAGATACGCAGTATTTT
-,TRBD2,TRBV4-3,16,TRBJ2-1,CASSQGTGRVDNEQFF,TGCGCCAGCAGCCAAGGAACCGGGAGGGTGGACAATGAGCAGTTCTTC
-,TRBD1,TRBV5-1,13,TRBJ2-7,CASSSYRGNEQYF,TGCGCCAGCAGCTCCTACAGGGGAAACGAGCAGTACTTC
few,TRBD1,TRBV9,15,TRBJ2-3,CASSVAPQGEYEQYF,TGTGCCAGCAGCGTAGCGCCGCAGGGGGAATACGAGCAGTATTTT
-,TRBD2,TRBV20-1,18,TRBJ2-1,CSARDVLLAGGNYNEQFF,TGCAGTGCTAGAGATGTTCTCCTAGCGGGGGGGAACTACAATGAGCAGTTCTTC
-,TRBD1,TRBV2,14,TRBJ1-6,CASSTRTGNSPLHF,TGTGCCAGCAGTACCCGGACAGGGAATTCACCCCTCCACTTT
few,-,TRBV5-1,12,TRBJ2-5,CASSLVTDEQYF,TGCGCCAGCAGCTTGGTTACAGATGAGCAGTACTTC
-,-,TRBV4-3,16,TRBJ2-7,CASSQDEWGSSYEQYF,TGCGCCAGCAGCCAAGATGAGTGGGGGAGCTCCTACGAGCAGTACTTC
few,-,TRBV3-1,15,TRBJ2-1,CASRRYGGSWDEQFF,TGTGCCAGCAGACGATACGGGGGATCCTGGGATGAGCAGTTCTTC
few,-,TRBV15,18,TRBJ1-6,CATSRDPTRISYNSPLHF,TGTGCCACCAGCAGAGACCCTACTAGGATTTCCTATAATTCACCCCTCCACTTT
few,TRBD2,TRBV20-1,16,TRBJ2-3,CSASRILAGFTDTQYF,TGCAGTGCTAGCCGCATACTAGCGGGGTTCACAGATACGCAGTATTTT
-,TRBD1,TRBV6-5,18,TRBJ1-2,CASSYSQMGGTVNYGYTF,TGTGCCAGCAGTTACTCGCAAATGGGTGGGACAGTCAACTATGGCTACACCTTC
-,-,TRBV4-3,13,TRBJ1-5,CASSQDMDQPQHF,TGCGCCAGCAGCCAAGACATGGATCAGCCCCAGCATTTT
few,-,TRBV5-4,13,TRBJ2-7,CASRGDGSYEQYF,TGTGCCAGCAGGGGGGACGGCTCCTACGAGCAGTACTTC
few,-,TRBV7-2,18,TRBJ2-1,CASSLLLPGLRRYNEQFF,TGTGCCAGCAGCTTACTCCTTCCGGGACTCCGCCGTTACAATGAGCAGTTCTTC
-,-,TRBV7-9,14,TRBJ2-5,CASSLMSGVETQYF,TGTGCCAGCAGCTTAATGTCAGGGGTAGAGACCCAGTACTTC
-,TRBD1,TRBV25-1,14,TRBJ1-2,CASHRQGVNYGYTF,TGTGCCAGTCACAGACAGGGGGTGAACTATGGCTACACCTTC
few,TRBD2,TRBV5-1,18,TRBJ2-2,CASSKTSGGAVNTGELFF,TGCGCCAGCAGCAAGACTAGCGGGGGGGCCGTTAACACCGGGGAGCTGTTTTTT
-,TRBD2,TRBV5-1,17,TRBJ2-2,CASSLIPVAGSTGELFF,TGCGCCAGCAGCTTGATCCCTGTAGCGGGGAGCACCGGGGAGCTGTTTTTT
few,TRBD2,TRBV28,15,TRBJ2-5,CASNLGLAGGETQYF,TGTGCCAGCAACCTGGGACTAGCGGGAGGGGAGACCCAGTACTTC
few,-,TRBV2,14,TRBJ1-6,CASSGQDYNSPLHF,TGTGCCAGCAGTGGACAAGATTATAATTCACCCCTCCACTTT
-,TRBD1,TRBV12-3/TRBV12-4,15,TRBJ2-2,CASTLTGVDTGELFF,TGTGCCAGCACTTTGACAGGGGTGGACACCGGGGAGCTGTTTTTT
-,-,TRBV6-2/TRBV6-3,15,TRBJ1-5,CASSYSVSSYQPQHF,TGTGCCAGCAGTTACTCGGTGAGCTCCTACCAGCCCCAGCATTTT
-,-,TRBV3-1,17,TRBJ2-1,CASSQESGTGNYNEQFF,TGTGCCAGCAGCCAAGAAAGTGGGACTGGAAACTACAATGAGCAGTTCTTC
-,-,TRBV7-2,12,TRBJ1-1,CASSWALPEVFF,TGTGCCAGCAGCTGGGCCTTGCCTGAAGTTTTCTTT
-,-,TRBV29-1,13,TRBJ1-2,CSVDGGANYGYTF,TGCAGCGTTGATGGGGGCGCGAACTATGGCTACACCTTC
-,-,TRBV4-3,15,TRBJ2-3,CASSPLARSTDTQYF,TGCGCCAGCAGCCCCTTAGCGCGGAGCACAGATACGCAGTATTTT
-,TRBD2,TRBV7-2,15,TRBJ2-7,CASRDSSGGAYEQYF,TGTGCCAGCAGAGATTCGAGCGGGGGGGCCTACGAGCAGTACTTC
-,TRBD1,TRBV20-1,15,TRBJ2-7,CSARGPLGTGSEQYF,TGCAGTGCTAGAGGACCTCTAGGGACAGGGTCCGAGCAGTACTTC
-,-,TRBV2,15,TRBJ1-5,CASSDATYSNQPQHF,TGTGCCAGCAGTGATGCAACCTATAGCAATCAGCCCCAGCATTTT
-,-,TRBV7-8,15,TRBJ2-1,CASSLYEGTYNEQFF,TGTGCCAGCAGCTTATACGAGGGTACCTACAATGAGCAGTTCTTC
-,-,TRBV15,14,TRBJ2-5,CATSRLGVTETQYF,TGTGCCACCAGCAGACTGGGGGTGACTGAGACCCAGTACTTC
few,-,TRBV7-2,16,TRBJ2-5,CASSLALVNVRETQYF,TGTGCCAGCAGCTTAGCGCTGGTGAACGTCCGGGAGACCCAGTACTTC
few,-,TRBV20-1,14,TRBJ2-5,CSALAGRYQETQYF,TGCAGTGCTCTTGCGGGAAGGTATCAAGAGACCCAGTACTTC
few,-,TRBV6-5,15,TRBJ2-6,CASSPNFSGANVLTF,TGTGCCAGCAGCCCTAATTTCTCTGGGGCCAACGTCCTGACTTTC
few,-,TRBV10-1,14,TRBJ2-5,CASSYDRNQETQYF,TGCGCCAGCAGTTACGACCGGAACCAAGAGACCCAGTACTTC
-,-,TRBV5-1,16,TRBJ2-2,CASSQNPLSGTGELFF,TGCGCCAGCAGCCAAAACCCCCTCTCGGGCACCGGGGAGCTGTTTTTT
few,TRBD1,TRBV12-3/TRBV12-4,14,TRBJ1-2,CASGRGSVTRGYTF,TGTGCCAGCGGCAGGGGGTCTGTCACTCGCGGCTACACCTTC
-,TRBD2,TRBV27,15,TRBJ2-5,CASSLGVAGTNEQYF,TGTGCCAGCAGCCTCGGTGTAGCGGGAACTAATGAGCAGTACTTC
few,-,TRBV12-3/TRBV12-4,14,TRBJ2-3,CASSLTGNTDTQYF,TGTGCCAGCAGTTTGACCGGGAACACAGATACGCAGTATTTT
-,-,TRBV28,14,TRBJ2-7,CASSLGFSAYEQYF,TGTGCCAGCAGTTTAGGTTTTAGCGCGTACGAGCAGTACTTC
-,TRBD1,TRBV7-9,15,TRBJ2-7,CASSRKRQGMNEQYF,TGTGCCAGCAGCCGAAAAAGACAGGGTATGAACGAGCAGTACTTC
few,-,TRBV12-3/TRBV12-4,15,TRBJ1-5,CASSLSRLGDQPQHF,TGTGCCAGCAGTTTATCCCGCCTGGGGGATCAGCCCCAGCATTTT
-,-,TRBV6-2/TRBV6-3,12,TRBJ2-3,CACSYSGDTQYF,TGTGCCTGCAGTTACTCAGGAGATACGCAGTATTTT